This entry describes one T cell receptor (beta chain). This record comes from a study of cytomegalovirus exposure and HLA in healthy donors. With 6 bases clipped from V and 4 bases from J, the junction kept 4 bases outside the gene matches. The CDR3 has 13 residues. Germline-derived CDR1 and CDR2 are MNHEY and SVGAGI. Researchers ran the PCR with 60 Vbeta and 13 Jbeta primers. TCRdb keeps only in-frame clones here, not all; method: immunoSEQ multiplex PCR. Altogether approximately 180,000 clones are present, almost 85% being singletons, with the ten largest covering around 5%. Sequenced: PBMCs. This rearrangement joins TRBV6-5 to TRBJ1-2; TRBD1 matches at 8 bases. The clonotype comes from a girl under 18 in good health and CMV-seropositive. CDR3 DNA: TGTGCCAGCAGGGGACAGGCCTTCTATGGCTACACCTTC. Amino acids: CASRGQAFYGYTF.